The 21 T cell receptor beta chains reported below all come from one sample, sequenced in a study of blood T cell repertoires in COVID-19. Libraries were prepared by immunoSEQ multiplex PCR; TCRdb keeps only in-frame clonotypes and omits some of them. The sample lists around 470,000 clones, 89% seen once, with about 0.91% in the top ten. Sequencing was carried out using peripheral blood. These receptors came from a man between 18 and 35 years old with COVID-19, enrolled during active disease.

The chain carries TRBV5-4 and TRBJ2-5; 7 positions agree with TRBD1. The CDR3 has 15 residues. Losses at the gene ends were 4 bases for V and 5 bases for J; bases not matched to a gene: 11. CDR1 SGHNT and CDR2 YYREEE come from the germline V gene (reference sequence). Here the CDR3 reads CASSPLIGGAETQYF. CDR3 bases: TGTGCCAGCAGCCCACTTATAGGGGGCGCCGAGACCCAGTACTTC.

DNA for the CDR3: TGTGCCAGCAGCCCACAGGGGCGTGGGTCCTACAATGAGCAGTTCTTC. This encodes CASSPQGRGSYNEQFF. This chain uses TRBV11-1 with TRBJ2-1; 7 bases match TRBD1. CDR3 length equals 16 residues. Germline V gene data show CDR1 as SGHAT and CDR2 as FQDESV (reference sequence). The V gene end was trimmed by 5 bases and the J gene end by 1 base; junction bases not matched to a gene: 8.

V is TRBV24-1 and J is TRBJ2-3; TRBD2 matches at 7 bases. J lost 1 base, V lost 6 bases, and 6 bases had no gene match. The CDR3 has 15 amino acids. In germline, CDR1 is KGHDR, CDR2 SFDVKD. CDR3 coding DNA: TGTGCCACCAGTCCCTATGGGGGGGGCACAGATACGCAGTATTTT. This sequence encodes CATSPYGGGTDTQYF.

The rearrangement uses TRBV13 and TRBJ2-2, with D hard to call. CDR1 is PRHDT, CDR2 FYEKMQ, per germline (reference sequence). The CDR3 covers 16 residues. V gave up 4 bases and J gave up 0 bases, with 12 bases separating them. The chain's CDR3 is CASSSTETANTGELFF. The CDR3 region has the DNA TGTGCCAGCAGCTCGACCGAGACTGCGAACACCGGGGAGCTGTTTTTT.

The chain recombines TRBV12-3 or TRBV12-4 with TRBJ2-7; 8 positions agree with TRBD2. Germline trimming cut 11 bases from V and 6 bases from J; bases unmatched to any gene: 6. This CDR3 has 11 amino acids. CDR3 protein: CASGGAIEQYF. The CDR3 DNA reads as TGTGCCTCCGGGGGGGCTATCGAGCAGTACTTC.

The chain recombines TRBV18 with TRBJ1-3; 7 bases are a match to TRBD1. V was pared by 1 base and J by 4 bases, with 4 bases of the junction left unmatched. CDR1 is KGHSH and CDR2 is LQKENI in the germline V gene. This CDR3 spans 15 amino acids. CDR3 residues: CASSPRGQPGNTIYF. The CDR3 DNA follows: TGTGCCAGCTCACCACGGGGACAGCCGGGAAACACCATATATTTT.

The J gene is TRBJ1-6, the V gene TRBV7-8; tentative D call: TRBD1 (5 bases). V was cut by 2 bases and J by 0 bases, with 11 bases left in between. CDR3 length equals 17 residues. Germline lookup yields CDR1 SGHVS and CDR2 FQNEAQ. CDR3 protein: CASSLTRQSSYNSPLHF. CDR3 DNA sequence: TGTGCCAGCAGCTTAACCCGACAGAGCTCCTATAATTCACCCCTCCACTTT.

This chain joins TRBV27 and TRBJ2-3; D perhaps matches TRBD1 (5 bases). Germline CDR1 MNHEY, CDR2 SMNVEV (reference sequence). This CDR3 has 14 amino acids. The V end lost 3 bases, the J end lost 2 bases, and 9 bases lay between the germline ends. The CDR3 here is CASSLNRFTDTQYF. CDR3 DNA: TGTGCCAGCAGTTTGAACAGGTTCACAGATACGCAGTATTTT.

On this clone itself: The identical CDR3 is also encoded by other nucleotide sequences in the sample. The chain recombines TRBV5-6 with TRBJ2-1; D is ambiguous. Germline CDR1 and CDR2: SGHDT and YYEEEE. Trimming removed 3 bases from V and 4 bases from J, with 2 bases in between. This CDR3 contains 11 residues. CDR3 region: CASSSYNEQFF. The CDR3 bases are TGTGCCAGCAGCTCTTACAATGAGCAGTTCTTC.

This clone showed up just a few times. V usage is TRBV10-1 and J usage is TRBJ1-3; TRBD1 is a possible D gene (6 bases). CDR1 WNHNN and CDR2 SYGVQD come from the germline V gene (reference sequence). Trimming stripped 0 bases from V and 4 bases from J, with 7 bases between. The CDR3 runs 14 residues. For the CDR3, the DNA is TGCGCCAGCAGTGAGTCCGGACAGGGAAACACCATATATTTT. This translates into CASSESGQGNTIYF.

The chain has TRBV28 and TRBJ1-5, with D tentatively TRBD1 (6 bases). V shed 5 bases and J shed 6 bases, with 17 bases lying between them. The CDR3 consists of 15 residues. Per germline, CDR1 MDHEN and CDR2 SYDVKM. The CDR3 DNA follows: TGTGCCAGCAGTCGACCCACAGGGATCCCTCAGCCCCAGCATTTT. Its translation: CASSRPTGIPQPQHF.

The V and J genes are TRBV7-9 and TRBJ2-1, with 8 positions matching TRBD1. CDR1 is SEHNR, CDR2 FQNEAQ, per germline (reference sequence). The CDR3 runs 15 residues. V shed 5 bases and J 2 bases; nucleotides not matched to a gene: 5. CDR3 loop: CASSPRQGTYNEQFF. Written as DNA, the CDR3 is TGTGCCAGCAGCCCTAGACAGGGGACCTACAATGAGCAGTTCTTC.

The chain has TRBV29-1 and TRBJ2-3; D not resolved. This CDR3 spans 15 amino acids. Germline lookup yields CDR1 SQVTM and CDR2 ANQGSEA. Trimming removed 4 bases from V and 5 bases from J, with 19 bases in between. CDR3 sequence: CSVVDFSSHIDTQYF. CDR3 nucleotide sequence: TGCAGCGTTGTCGATTTTTCCTCCCACATAGATACGCAGTATTTT.

The CDR3, as DNA: TGTGCCAGCAGCATAACAGGGACCGGGGAGCTGTTTTTT. This encodes CASSITGTGELFF. This chain connects TRBV5-6 to TRBJ2-2; weak D call: TRBD1 (6 bases). V was trimmed by 4 bases and J by 5 bases, leaving 9 bases between them. Germline CDR1 and CDR2: SGHDT and YYEEEE. This CDR3 is built from 13 residues.

V and J are TRBV27 and TRBJ2-7; D not certain. Per the germline V gene, CDR1 is MNHEY and CDR2 is SMNVEV (reference sequence). V lost 6 bases and J lost 2, with 14 bases in between. This CDR3 has 14 residues. The CDR3 coding sequence is TGTGCCAGCAGCGCGGCTCCCAGTCCCTACGAGCAGTACTTC. It encodes CASSAAPSPYEQYF.

V gene TRBV4-1 combines with J gene TRBJ1-2; 9 bases match TRBD1. V was pared by 5 bases and J by 4 bases, with 5 bases of the junction left unmatched. There are 14 residues in the CDR3. CDR1 and CDR2 (germline): MGHRA, YSYEKL. CDR3 in amino acids: CASSFTGGGYGYTF. The CDR3 DNA follows: TGCGCCAGCAGCTTCACAGGGGGCGGCTATGGCTACACCTTC.

The chain couples TRBV2 to TRBJ2-7; a weak D match, TRBD1 (6 bases). Germline CDR1 SNHLY, CDR2 FYNNEI. CDR3 size: 13 residues. The V gene lost 1 base and the J gene lost 3 bases, with 7 bases spanning the gap. The CDR3 bases are TGTGCCAGCAGTGAAGGGGGACACTACGAGCAGTACTTC. Protein sequence: CASSEGGHYEQYF.

The chain joins TRBV18 to TRBJ1-4; 7 bases line up with TRBD1. Germline trimming cut 2 bases from V and 8 bases from J; bases unmatched to any gene: 8. This CDR3 has 15 amino acids. In germline, CDR1 is KGHSH, CDR2 LQKENI. The CDR3 coding sequence is TGTGCCAGCTCACCAACGTTCGCAGGGGGAGAAAAACTGTTTTTT. As protein: CASSPTFAGGEKLFF.

With respect to this clone: Other nucleotide sequences from this sample produce the same CDR3. This CDR3 reads CASSQDLTNEQFF. Written as DNA, the CDR3 is TGCGCCAGCAGCCAAGATCTTACAAATGAGCAGTTCTTC. This chain connects TRBV4-1 to TRBJ2-1; no reliable D call. Germline V gene data show CDR1 as MGHRA and CDR2 as YSYEKL. The V and J ends lost 0 bases and 7 bases respectively, with 7 bases between them. CDR3 length equals 13 residues.

The CDR3 DNA follows: TGTGCCAGCAGTCTCATCGGACTAGCGGCGGATCGGGCGCAGTATTTT. Its translation: CASSLIGLAADRAQYF. This chain uses TRBV7-9 with TRBJ2-3; TRBD2 agrees at 10 bases. The CDR3 sequence is 16 residues long. Germline values: CDR1 SEHNR, CDR2 FQNEAQ (reference sequence). The ends lost 6 bases at V and 10 bases at J; junction bases unmatched: 16.

This clone was picked up one time. The V call is TRBV27, the J call TRBJ2-1; no clear D. Trimming cost V 3 bases and J 8 bases, with 11 bases left between them. CDR1 MNHEY and CDR2 SMNVEV come from the germline V gene (reference sequence). There are 13 residues in the CDR3. CDR3: CASSFNPTYEQFF. The CDR3 region has the DNA TGTGCCAGCAGTTTTAACCCTACCTATGAGCAGTTCTTC.